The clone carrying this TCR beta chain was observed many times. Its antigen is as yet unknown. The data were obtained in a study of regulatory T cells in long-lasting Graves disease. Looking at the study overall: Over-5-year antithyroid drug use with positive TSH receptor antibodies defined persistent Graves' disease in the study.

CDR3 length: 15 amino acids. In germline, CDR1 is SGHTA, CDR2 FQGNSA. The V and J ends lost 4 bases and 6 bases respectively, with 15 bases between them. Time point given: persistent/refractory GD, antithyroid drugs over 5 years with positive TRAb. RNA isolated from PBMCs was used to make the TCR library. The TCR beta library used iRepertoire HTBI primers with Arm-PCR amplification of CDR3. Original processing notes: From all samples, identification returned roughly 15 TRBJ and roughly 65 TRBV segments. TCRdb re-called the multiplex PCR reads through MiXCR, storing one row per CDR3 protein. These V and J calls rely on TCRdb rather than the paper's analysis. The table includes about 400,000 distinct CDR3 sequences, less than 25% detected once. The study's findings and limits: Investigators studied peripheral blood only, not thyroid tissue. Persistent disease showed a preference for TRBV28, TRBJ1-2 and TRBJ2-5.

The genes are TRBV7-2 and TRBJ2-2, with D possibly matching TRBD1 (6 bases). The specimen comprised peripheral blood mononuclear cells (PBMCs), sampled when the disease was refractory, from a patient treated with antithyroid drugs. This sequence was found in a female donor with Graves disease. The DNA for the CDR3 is TGTGCCAGCAGCTCCAGGGGCGGATACGCCGGGGAGCTGTTTTTT. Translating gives CASSSRGGYAGELFF.